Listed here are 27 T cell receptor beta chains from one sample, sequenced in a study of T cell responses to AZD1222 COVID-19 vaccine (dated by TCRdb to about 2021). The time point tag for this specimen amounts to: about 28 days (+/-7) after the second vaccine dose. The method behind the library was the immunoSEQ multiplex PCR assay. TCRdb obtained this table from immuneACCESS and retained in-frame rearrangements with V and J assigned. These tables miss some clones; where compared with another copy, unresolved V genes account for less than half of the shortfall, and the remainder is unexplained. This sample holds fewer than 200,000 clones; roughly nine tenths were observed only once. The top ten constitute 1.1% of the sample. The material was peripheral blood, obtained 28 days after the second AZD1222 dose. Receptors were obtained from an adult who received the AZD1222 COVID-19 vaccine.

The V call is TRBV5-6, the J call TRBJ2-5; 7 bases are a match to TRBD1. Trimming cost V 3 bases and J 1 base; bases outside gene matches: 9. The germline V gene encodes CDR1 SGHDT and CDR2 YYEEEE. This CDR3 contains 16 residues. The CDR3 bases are TGTGCCAGCAGCTCTTGGACAGGCTCGCCCCAAGAGACCCAGTACTTC. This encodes CASSSWTGSPQETQYF.

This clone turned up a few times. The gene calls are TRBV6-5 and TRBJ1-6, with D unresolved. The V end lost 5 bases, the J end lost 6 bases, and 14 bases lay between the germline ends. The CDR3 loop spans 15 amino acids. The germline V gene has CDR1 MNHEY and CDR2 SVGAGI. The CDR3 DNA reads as TGTGCCAGCAGTAGGGCTCCTCGTTTTAATTCACCCCTCCACTTT. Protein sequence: CASSRAPRFNSPLHF.

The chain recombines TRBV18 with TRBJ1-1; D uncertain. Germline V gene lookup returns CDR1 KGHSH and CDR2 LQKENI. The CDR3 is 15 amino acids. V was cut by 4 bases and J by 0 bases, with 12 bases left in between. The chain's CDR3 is CASSLASKLNTEAFF. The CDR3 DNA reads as TGTGCCAGCTCACTAGCTAGTAAATTGAACACTGAAGCTTTCTTT.

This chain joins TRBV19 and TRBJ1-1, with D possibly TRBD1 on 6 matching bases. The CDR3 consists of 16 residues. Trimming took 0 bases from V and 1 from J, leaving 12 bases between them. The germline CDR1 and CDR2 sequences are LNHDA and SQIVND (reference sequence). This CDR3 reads CASSIEQGKPNTEAFF. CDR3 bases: TGTGCCAGTAGTATAGAACAGGGCAAACCGAACACTGAAGCTTTCTTT.

The CDR3 sequence: CASSQGISFTPQGTEAFF. The CDR3 DNA is TGCGCCAGCAGCCAAGGAATTTCTTTCACCCCCCAGGGGACTGAAGCTTTCTTT. The chain links TRBV4-1 to TRBJ1-1; D possibly corresponds to TRBD1 (6 bases). Looked up from germline, CDR1 is MGHRA and CDR2 is YSYEKL. With 1 base removed from V and 5 bases from J, the gap between germline ends came to 23 bases. The CDR3 contains 18 residues.

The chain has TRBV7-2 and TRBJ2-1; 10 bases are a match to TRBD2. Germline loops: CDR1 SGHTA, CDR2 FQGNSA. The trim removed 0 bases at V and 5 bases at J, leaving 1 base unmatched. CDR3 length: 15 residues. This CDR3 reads CASSLASGGNNEQFF. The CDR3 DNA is TGTGCCAGCAGCTTAGCTAGCGGGGGGAACAATGAGCAGTTCTTC.

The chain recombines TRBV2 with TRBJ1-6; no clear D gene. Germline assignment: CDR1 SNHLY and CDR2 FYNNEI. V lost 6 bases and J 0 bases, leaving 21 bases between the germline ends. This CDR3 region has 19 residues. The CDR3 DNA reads TGTGCCAGCAGGGTCCCGGGTTCCGGAGGGAGCTCCTATAATTCACCCCTCCACTTT. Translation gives CASRVPGSGGSSYNSPLHF.

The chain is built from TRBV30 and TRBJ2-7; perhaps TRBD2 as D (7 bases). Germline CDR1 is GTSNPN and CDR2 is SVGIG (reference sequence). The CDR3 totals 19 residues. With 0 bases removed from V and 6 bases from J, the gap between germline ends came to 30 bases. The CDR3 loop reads CAWSVRGFNRGGPPLEQYF. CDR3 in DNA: TGTGCCTGGAGTGTACGGGGTTTTAACCGCGGGGGCCCCCCGCTCGAGCAGTACTTC.

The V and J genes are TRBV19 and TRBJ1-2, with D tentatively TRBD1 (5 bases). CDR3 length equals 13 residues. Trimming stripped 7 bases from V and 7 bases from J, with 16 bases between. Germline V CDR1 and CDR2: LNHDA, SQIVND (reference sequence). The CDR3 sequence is CASTLGTVRGYTF. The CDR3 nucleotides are TGTGCCAGTACCTTGGGGACGGTCCGTGGCTACACCTTC.

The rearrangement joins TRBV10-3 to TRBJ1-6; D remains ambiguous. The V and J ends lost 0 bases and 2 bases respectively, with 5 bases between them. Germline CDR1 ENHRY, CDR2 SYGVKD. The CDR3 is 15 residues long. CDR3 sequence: CAISESSTYNSPLHF. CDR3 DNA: TGTGCCATCAGTGAGTCAAGCACCTATAATTCACCCCTCCACTTT.

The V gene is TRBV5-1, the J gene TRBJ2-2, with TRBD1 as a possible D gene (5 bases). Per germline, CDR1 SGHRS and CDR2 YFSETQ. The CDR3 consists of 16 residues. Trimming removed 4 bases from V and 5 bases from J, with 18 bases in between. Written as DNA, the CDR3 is TGCGCCAGCAGCCTGTGGGGCGACGTGGCGACCGGGGAGCTGTTTTTT. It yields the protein CASSLWGDVATGELFF. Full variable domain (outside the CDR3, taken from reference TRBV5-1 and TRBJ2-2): KAGVTQTPRYLIKTRGQQVTLSCSPISGHRSVSWYQQTPGQGLQFLFEYFSETQRNKGNFPGRFSGRQFSNSRSEMNVSTLELGDSALYLCASSLWGDVATGELFFGEGSRLTVL.

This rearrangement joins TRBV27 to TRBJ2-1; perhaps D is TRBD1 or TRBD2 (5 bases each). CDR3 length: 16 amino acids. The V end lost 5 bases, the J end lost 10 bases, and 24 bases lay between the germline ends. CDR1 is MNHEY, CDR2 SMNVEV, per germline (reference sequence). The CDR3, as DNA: TGTGCCAGCAGTCCCCGAGGGGTAATTACAGTATCCGAGCAGTTCTTC. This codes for CASSPRGVITVSEQFF.

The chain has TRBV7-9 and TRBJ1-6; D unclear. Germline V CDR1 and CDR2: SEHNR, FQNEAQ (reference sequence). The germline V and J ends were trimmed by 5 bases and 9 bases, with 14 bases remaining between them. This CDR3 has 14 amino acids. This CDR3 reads CASSLPPVSSPLHF. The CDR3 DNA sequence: TGTGCCAGCAGCCTTCCCCCGGTCAGTTCACCCCTCCACTTT.

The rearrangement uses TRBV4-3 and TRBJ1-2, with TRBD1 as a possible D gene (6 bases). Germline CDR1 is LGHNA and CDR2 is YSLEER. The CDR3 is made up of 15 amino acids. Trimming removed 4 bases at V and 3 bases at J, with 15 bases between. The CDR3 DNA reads TGCGCCAGCAGCCCCCATTCAGGGGTGGACTATGGCTACACCTTC. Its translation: CASSPHSGVDYGYTF.

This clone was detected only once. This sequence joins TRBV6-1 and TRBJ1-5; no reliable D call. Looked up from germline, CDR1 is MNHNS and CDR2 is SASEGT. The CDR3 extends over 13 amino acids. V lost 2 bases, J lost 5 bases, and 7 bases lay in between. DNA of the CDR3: TGTGCCAGCAGTGAATCCAGAGATCAGCCCCAGCATTTT. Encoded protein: CASSESRDQPQHF.

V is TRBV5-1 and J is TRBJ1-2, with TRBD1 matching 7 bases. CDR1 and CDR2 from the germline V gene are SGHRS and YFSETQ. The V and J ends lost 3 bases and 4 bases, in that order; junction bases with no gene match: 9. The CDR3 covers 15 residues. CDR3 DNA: TGCGCCAGCAGCTCAACAGGGGAAGGGGTCTATGGCTACACCTTC. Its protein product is CASSSTGEGVYGYTF.

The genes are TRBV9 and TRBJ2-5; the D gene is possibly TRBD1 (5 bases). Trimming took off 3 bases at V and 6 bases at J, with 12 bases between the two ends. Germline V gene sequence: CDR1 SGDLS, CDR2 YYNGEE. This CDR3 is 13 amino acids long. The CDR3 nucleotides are TGTGCCAGCAGCGAAGACCAGGGAAAGACCCAGTACTTC. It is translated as CASSEDQGKTQYF.

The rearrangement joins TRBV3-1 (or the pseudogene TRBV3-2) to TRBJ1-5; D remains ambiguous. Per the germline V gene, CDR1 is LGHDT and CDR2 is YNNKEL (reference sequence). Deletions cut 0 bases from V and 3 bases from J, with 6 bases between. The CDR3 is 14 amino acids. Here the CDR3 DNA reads TGTGCCAGCAGCCAAGATAATATCAATCAGCCCCAGCATTTT. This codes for CASSQDNINQPQHF.

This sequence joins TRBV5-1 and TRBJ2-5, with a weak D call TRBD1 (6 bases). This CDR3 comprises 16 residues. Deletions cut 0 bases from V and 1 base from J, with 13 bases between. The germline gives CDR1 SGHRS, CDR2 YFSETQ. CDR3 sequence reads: CASSLAYRDVQETQYF. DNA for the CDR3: TGCGCCAGCAGCTTGGCTTACAGGGACGTCCAAGAGACCCAGTACTTC.

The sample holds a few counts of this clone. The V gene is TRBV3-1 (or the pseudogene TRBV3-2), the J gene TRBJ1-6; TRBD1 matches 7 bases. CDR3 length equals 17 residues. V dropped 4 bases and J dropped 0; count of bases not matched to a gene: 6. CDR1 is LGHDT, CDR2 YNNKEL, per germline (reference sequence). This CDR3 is CASSRTGARSYNSPLHF. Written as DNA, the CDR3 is TGTGCCAGCAGCCGAACAGGGGCCCGCTCCTATAATTCACCCCTCCACTTT.

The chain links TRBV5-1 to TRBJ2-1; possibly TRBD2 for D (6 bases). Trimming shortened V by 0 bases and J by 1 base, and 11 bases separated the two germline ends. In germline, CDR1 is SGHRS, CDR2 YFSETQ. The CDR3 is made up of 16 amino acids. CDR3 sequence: CASSLAPGSSYNEQFF. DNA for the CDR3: TGCGCCAGCAGCTTGGCTCCCGGGAGTTCCTACAATGAGCAGTTCTTC.

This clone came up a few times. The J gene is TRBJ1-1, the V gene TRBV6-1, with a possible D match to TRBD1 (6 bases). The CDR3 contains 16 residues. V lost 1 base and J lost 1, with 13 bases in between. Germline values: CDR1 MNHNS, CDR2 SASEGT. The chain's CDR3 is CASSEVGAPGNTEAFF. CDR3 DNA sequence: TGTGCCAGCAGTGAAGTGGGGGCACCGGGGAACACTGAAGCTTTCTTT.

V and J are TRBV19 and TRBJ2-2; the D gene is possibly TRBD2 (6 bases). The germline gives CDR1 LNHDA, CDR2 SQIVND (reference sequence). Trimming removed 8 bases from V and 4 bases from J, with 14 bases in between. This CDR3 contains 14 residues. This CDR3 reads CASRQEGGTGELFF. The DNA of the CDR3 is TGTGCCAGTCGTCAGGAGGGTGGCACCGGGGAGCTGTTTTTT.

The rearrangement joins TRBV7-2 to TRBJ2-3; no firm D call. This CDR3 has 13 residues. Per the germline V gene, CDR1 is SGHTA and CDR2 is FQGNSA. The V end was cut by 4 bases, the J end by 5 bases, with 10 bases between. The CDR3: CASSSQAGDTQYF. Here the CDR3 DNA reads TGTGCCAGCAGCTCACAAGCCGGAGATACGCAGTATTTT.

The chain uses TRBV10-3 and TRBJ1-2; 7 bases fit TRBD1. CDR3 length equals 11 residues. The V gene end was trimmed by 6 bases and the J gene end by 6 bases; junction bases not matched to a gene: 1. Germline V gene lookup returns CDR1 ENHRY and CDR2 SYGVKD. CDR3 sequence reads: CAISQGDGYTF. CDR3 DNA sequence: TGTGCCATCAGCCAGGGGGATGGCTACACCTTC.

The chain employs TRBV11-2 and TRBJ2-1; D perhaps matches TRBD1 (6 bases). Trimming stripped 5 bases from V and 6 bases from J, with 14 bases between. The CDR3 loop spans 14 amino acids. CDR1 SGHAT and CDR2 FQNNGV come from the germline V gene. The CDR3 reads CASSLLRTANEQFF. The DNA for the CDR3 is TGTGCCAGCAGCCTACTAAGGACAGCCAATGAGCAGTTCTTC.

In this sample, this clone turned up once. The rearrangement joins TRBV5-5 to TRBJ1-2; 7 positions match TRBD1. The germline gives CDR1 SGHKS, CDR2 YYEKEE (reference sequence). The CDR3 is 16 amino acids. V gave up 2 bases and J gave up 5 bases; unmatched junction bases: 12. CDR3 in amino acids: CASSLTPRDSLYGYTF. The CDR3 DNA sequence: TGTGCCAGCAGCTTAACCCCCCGGGACAGCCTATATGGCTACACCTTC.